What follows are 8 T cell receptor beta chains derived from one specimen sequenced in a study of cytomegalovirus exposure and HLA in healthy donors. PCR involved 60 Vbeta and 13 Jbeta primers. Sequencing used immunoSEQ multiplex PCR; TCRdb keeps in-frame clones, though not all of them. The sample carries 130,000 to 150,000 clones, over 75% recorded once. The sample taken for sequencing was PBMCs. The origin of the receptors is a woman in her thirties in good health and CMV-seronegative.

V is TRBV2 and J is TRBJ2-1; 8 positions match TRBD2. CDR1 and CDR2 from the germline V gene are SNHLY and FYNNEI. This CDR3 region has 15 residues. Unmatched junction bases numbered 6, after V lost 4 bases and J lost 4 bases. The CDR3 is CASSGAAGDYNEQFF. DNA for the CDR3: TGTGCCAGCAGTGGGGCAGCGGGGGATTACAATGAGCAGTTCTTC.

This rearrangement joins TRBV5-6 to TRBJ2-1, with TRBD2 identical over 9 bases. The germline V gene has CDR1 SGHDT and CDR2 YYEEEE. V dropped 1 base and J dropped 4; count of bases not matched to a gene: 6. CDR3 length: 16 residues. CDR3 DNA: TGTGCCAGCAGCTTGCATGCGGGGGGGCTGTACAATGAGCAGTTCTTC. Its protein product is CASSLHAGGLYNEQFF.

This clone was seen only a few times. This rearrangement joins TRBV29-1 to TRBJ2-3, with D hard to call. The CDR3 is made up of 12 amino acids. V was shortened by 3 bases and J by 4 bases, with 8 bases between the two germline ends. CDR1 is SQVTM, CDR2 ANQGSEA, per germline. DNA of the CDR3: TGCAGCGTTGAGTTTCTTGCAGATACGCAGTATTTT. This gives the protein CSVEFLADTQYF.

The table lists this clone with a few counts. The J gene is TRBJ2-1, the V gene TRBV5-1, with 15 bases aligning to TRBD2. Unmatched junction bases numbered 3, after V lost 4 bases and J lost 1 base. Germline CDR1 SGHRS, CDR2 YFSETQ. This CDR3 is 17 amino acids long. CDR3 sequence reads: CASSPGTSGGSYNEQFF. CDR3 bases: TGCGCCAGCAGCCCCGGGACTAGCGGGGGGTCCTACAATGAGCAGTTCTTC.

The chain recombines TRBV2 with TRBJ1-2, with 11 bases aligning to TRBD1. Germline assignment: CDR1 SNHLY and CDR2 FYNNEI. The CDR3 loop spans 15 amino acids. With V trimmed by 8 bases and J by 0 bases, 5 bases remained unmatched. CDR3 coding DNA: TGTGCCAGCGAGGGACAGGGGGGAGCTAACTATGGCTACACCTTC. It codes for CASEGQGGANYGYTF.

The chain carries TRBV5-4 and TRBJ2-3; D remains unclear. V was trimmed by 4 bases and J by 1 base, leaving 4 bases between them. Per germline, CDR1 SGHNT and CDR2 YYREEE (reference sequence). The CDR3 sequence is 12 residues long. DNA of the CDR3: TGTGCCAGCAGCACGGGCACAGATACGCAGTATTTT. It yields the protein CASSTGTDTQYF.

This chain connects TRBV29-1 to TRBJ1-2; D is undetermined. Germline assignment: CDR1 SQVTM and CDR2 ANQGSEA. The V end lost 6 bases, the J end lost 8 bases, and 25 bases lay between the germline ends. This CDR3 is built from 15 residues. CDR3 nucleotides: TGCAGCGTGACCGCCGCGGGTGGGATTCTCAACGGCTACACCTTC. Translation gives CSVTAAGGILNGYTF. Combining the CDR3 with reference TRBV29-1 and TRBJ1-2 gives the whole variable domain SAVISQKPSRDICQRGTSLTIQCQVDSQVTMMFWYRQQPGQSLTLIATANQGSEATYESGFVIDKFPISRPNLTFSTLTVSNMSPEDSSIYLCSVTAAGGILNGYTFGSGTRLTVV.

The CDR3 region is CASSVEATGGADTQYF. The CDR3 DNA sequence: TGTGCCAGCAGCGTAGAGGCCACAGGGGGCGCAGATACGCAGTATTTT. The V gene is TRBV9, the J gene TRBJ2-3; 9 bases are a match to TRBD1. With 0 bases clipped from V and 4 bases from J, the junction kept 6 bases outside the gene matches. The V gene's germline CDR1 is SGDLS and CDR2 YYNGEE. CDR3 length: 16 residues.